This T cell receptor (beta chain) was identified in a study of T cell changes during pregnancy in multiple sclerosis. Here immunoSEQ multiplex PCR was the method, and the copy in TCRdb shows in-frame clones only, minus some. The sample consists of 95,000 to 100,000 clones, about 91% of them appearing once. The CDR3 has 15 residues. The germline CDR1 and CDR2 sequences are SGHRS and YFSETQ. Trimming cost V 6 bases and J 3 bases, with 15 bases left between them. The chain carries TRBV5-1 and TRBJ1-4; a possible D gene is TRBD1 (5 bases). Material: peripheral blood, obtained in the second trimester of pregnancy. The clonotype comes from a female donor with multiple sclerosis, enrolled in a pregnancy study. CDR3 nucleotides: TGCGCCAGCATGAGGAGGGGAGAAGCTAATGAAAAACTGTTTTTT. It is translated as CASMRRGEANEKLFF.